Listed below are T cell receptor beta chains from one sample, sequenced in a study of shared clonotypes between healthy human individuals. Using immunoSEQ multiplex PCR, the repertoire was profiled, and TCRdb retains in-frame clones only, with some absent. Of approximately 500,000 clones in the sample, about three quarters were seen once. What was sequenced was PBMCs. All receptors derive from a woman between 35 and 50 years old in good health. Some clones in this sample may be carry-over from other donors' samples. Both conserved end residues are part of each CDR3. A D gene is named only where the DNA matches it firmly. Clone size is not always given. Where it is, it says once, few, many or a class for expanded clones.

NA | 17 | TRBJ2-2 | TRBV18 | NA | CASSPPETAVGTGELFF | TGTGCCAGCTCACCACCGGAGACAGCCGTGGGCACCGGGGAGCTGTTTTTT
NA | 11 | TRBJ1-5 | TRBV30 | NA | CAGRSNQPQHF | TGTGCCGGACGTAGCAATCAGCCCCAGCATTTT
NA | 15 | TRBJ2-1 | TRBV4-2 | NA | CASSHGGKAYNEQFF | TGTGCCAGCAGCCACGGGGGAAAAGCTTACAATGAGCAGTTCTTC
NA | 18 | TRBJ2-1 | TRBV5-4 | NA | CASSLVGRGGRKGNEQFF | TGTGCCAGCAGCTTGGTTGGCAGGGGAGGTCGCAAAGGGAATGAGCAGTTCTTC
NA | 13 | TRBJ1-2 | TRBV19 | NA | CASSARDRGGYTF | TGTGCCAGTAGTGCCCGGGACCGCGGGGGCTACACCTTC
TRBD1 | 15 | TRBJ2-1 | TRBV30 | NA | CAWSRDRGTYNEQFF | TGTGCCTGGAGCCGGGACAGGGGGACCTACAATGAGCAGTTCTTC
NA | 14 | TRBJ2-5 | TRBV7-8 | NA | CASSLGRWGETQYF | TGTGCCAGCAGCTTAGGACGGTGGGGGGAGACCCAGTACTTC
NA | 14 | TRBJ2-3 | TRBV18 | NA | CASSRNPSTDTQYF | TGTGCCAGCTCCCGGAACCCTAGCACAGATACGCAGTATTTT
TRBD1 | 14 | TRBJ1-3 | TRBV5-1 | NA | CASKDQGDGNTIYF | TGCGCCAGCAAGGACCAGGGGGATGGAAACACCATATATTTT
NA | 15 | TRBJ1-5 | TRBV6-4 | NA | CASSEDHYSNQPQHF | TGTGCCAGCAGTGAGGATCATTATAGCAATCAGCCCCAGCATTTT
NA | 14 | TRBJ1-2 | TRBV6-1 | NA | CASNPGELSYGYTF | TGTGCCAGCAATCCGGGGGAGCTAAGCTATGGCTACACCTTC
NA | 17 | TRBJ2-2 | TRBV15 | once | CATSRDNGDTNTGELFF | TGTGCCACCAGCAGAGATAACGGGGACACGAACACCGGGGAGCTGTTTTTT
TRBD1 | 14 | TRBJ1-3 | TRBV30 | NA | CAWSEGQGADTIYF | TGTGCCTGGAGTGAGGGACAGGGGGCAGACACCATATATTTT
NA | 19 | TRBJ2-1 | TRBV21-1 | NA | CASSNRTSGDSSSYNEQFF | TGTGCCAGCAGCAACCGGACTAGCGGGGATTCTAGCTCCTACAATGAGCAGTTCTTC
NA | 16 | TRBJ2-3 | TRBV19 | NA | CASSKDLGYPTDTQYF | TGTGCCAGTAGTAAAGACCTAGGGTACCCCACAGATACGCAGTATTTT
NA | 15 | TRBJ2-2 | TRBV5-6 | NA | CASSLVTQVTGELFF | TGTGCCAGCAGCTTGGTTACCCAGGTCACCGGGGAGCTGTTTTTT
NA | 12 | TRBJ1-1 | TRBV11-3 | NA | CASRGRNTEAFF | TGTGCCAGCAGGGGCCGGAACACTGAAGCTTTCTTT
NA | 14 | TRBJ2-7 | TRBV9 | many | CASSVSTASYEQYF | TGTGCCAGCAGCGTATCAACTGCCTCCTACGAGCAGTACTTC
TRBD1 | 18 | TRBJ2-4 | TRBV4-2 | NA | CASSQEPGTGVAKNIQYF | TGTGCCAGCAGCCAAGAGCCCGGGACAGGGGTTGCCAAAAACATTCAGTACTTC
TRBD1 | 16 | TRBJ2-7 | TRBV10-3 | NA | CAISDFDRGGSYEQYF | TGTGCCATCAGTGATTTCGACAGGGGGGGTTCTTACGAGCAGTACTTC
NA | 15 | TRBJ2-5 | TRBV7-2 | NA | CASSRPPGAQETQYF | TGTGCCAGCAGCCGGCCCCCAGGGGCCCAAGAGACCCAGTACTTC
NA | 10 | TRBJ2-5 | TRBV9 | NA | CASSEETQYF | TGTGCCAGCAGTGAGGAGACCCAGTACTTC
TRBD2 | 15 | TRBJ2-5 | TRBV6-1 | few | CASSQLAGDSETQYF | TGTGCCAGCAGTCAGCTAGCGGGAGATTCTGAGACCCAGTACTTC
TRBD2 | 15 | TRBJ2-5 | TRBV19 | once | CASSILAGVAETQYF | TGTGCCAGTAGTATACTAGCGGGAGTAGCGGAGACCCAGTACTTC
NA | 13 | TRBJ1-3 | TRBV7-9 | NA | CASSPLIGNTIYF | TGTGCCAGCAGCCCCTTGATTGGAAACACCATATATTTT
TRBD2 | 13 | TRBJ2-5 | TRBV29-1 | NA | CSVEEQRETTQYF | TGCAGCGTTGAAGAACAGCGGGAGACGACCCAGTACTTC
NA | 13 | TRBJ1-1 | TRBV30 | few | CAWDGRMNTEAFF | TGTGCCTGGGACGGACGGATGAACACTGAAGCTTTCTTT
NA | 17 | TRBJ2-1 | TRBV21-1 | few | CASSKGHGWDFYNEQFF | TGTGCCAGCAGCAAAGGCCATGGGTGGGACTTCTACAATGAGCAGTTCTTC
TRBD1 | 13 | TRBJ2-5 | TRBV28 | once | CASSTGGEETQYF | TGTGCCAGCAGTACAGGGGGCGAAGAGACCCAGTACTTC